This entry describes one T cell receptor beta chain. The antigen is undetermined. These donors, healthy bone marrow donors, were studied. This record belongs to a study of cytomegalovirus exposure and HLA in healthy donors. Study-wide findings and caveats: Later on, an analysis tied 15,000 to 20,000 TCR beta sequences to HLA alleles at 0.05 false discovery rate.

PCR primers comprised 60 Vbeta and 13 Jbeta primers. Sequenced by immunoSEQ multiplex PCR; TCRdb stores in-frame clones only, minus some. The sample contains around 95,000 clones, around 74% of which appear only once. Deletions cut 2 bases from V and 0 bases from J, with 8 bases between. This CDR3 has 15 residues. Germline CDR1 reads MNHEY; CDR2 reads SVGAGI. The rearrangement joins TRBV6-5 to TRBJ1-5; weak D call: TRBD1 (6 bases). The clonotype comes from a male donor in good health and CMV-seronegative. The sequenced material came from PBMCs. The CDR3 DNA reads as TGTGCCAGCAGTTACAGGGGGGGTAGCAATCAGCCCCAGCATTTT. Protein product: CASSYRGGSNQPQHF.